This T cell receptor (beta chain) was observed in a study of blood T cell repertoires in COVID-19. Study details: There were acute and convalescent COVID-19 samples, and they came from the United States, Italy and Spain. T cells, B-cell-depleted T cells, or PBMCs provided the cDNA or gDNA that served as material.

V was shortened by 5 bases and J by 5 bases, with 19 bases between the two germline ends. In germline, CDR1 is LNHDA, CDR2 SQIVND (reference sequence). CDR3 length: 16 amino acids. As originally analysed: Amplification of reference gene primers provided the estimated nucleated cell counts. Repertoires were generated with immunoSEQ multiplex PCR, while TCRdb's copy carries only in-frame clones and drops some. V, J and clone size are taken as reported in that table, and D and trimming were inferred from the DNA itself. The table lists some 150,000 clones, about four fifths of them singletons, with under 3% in the top ten.

This clonotype was sampled from a human donor with acute or convalescent COVID-19. The donor label of this sample is uncertain. The chain has TRBV19 and TRBJ2-1; tentative D call: TRBD2 (6 bases). The sequenced sample was peripheral blood. The CDR3 coding sequence is TGTGCCAGTAGTCCAGGGACTCTCGGGAAGAACAATGAGCAGTTCTTC. Encoded protein: CASSPGTLGKNNEQFF. The whole variable domain, filled in from reference TRBV19 and TRBJ2-1, reads DGGITQSPKYLFRKEGQNVTLSCEQNLNHDAMYWYRQDPGQGLRLIYYSQIVNDFQKGDIAEGYSVSREKKESFPLTVTSAQKNPTAFYLCASSPGTLGKNNEQFFGPGTRLTVL.